The 30 T cell receptor beta chains below all came from one sample that was sequenced in a study of T cells in Graves' hyperthyroidism and ophthalmopathy. The TCR beta CDR3 regions underwent amplification using RNA transcripts as the source. The TCR CDR3 first-round RT-PCR relied on the HTBI primer set. TCRdb reprocessed the multiplex PCR reads via MiXCR and lists one record per CDR3 protein. The sample consists of hundreds of thousands of distinct CDR3 sequences, approximately 25% of them appearing once. Source material: blood. Receptors originate from a woman in her twenties or thirties with Graves' ophthalmopathy.

In its sample, this clonotype was seen a few times. The J gene is TRBJ2-3, the V gene TRBV11-2; no clear D. The V end lost 7 bases, the J end lost 3 bases, and 17 bases lay between the germline ends. Germline values: CDR1 SGHAT, CDR2 FQNNGV. There are 15 residues in the CDR3. The CDR3 DNA sequence: TGTGCCAGCAACCAAGACCTAGAGGTAACAGATACGCAGTATTTT. Its protein is CASNQDLEVTDTQYF.

This clonotype was recorded at least ten times. The chain uses TRBV4-1 and TRBJ1-5, with D perhaps TRBD1 (6 bases). Germline CDR1 is MGHRA and CDR2 is YSYEKL. The V gene lost 4 bases and the J gene lost 4 bases, with 23 bases spanning the gap. This CDR3 spans 18 amino acids. For the CDR3, the DNA is TGCGCCAGCAGCCCAGGTATTGTTCGGACAGCCGATAATCAGCCCCAGCATTTT. Amino acids: CASSPGIVRTADNQPQHF.

This clonotype has a count of ten or more. This chain links TRBV2 with TRBJ2-2, with D perhaps TRBD1 (5 bases). Germline V gene data show CDR1 as SNHLY and CDR2 as FYNNEI. CDR3 length equals 15 residues. The V and J ends lost 0 bases and 5 bases respectively, with 10 bases between them. The chain's CDR3 is CASSEASGFTGELFF. As DNA, the CDR3 is TGTGCCAGCAGTGAAGCGTCAGGGTTTACCGGGGAGCTGTTTTTT.

This clonotype was recorded at least ten times. The V gene is TRBV12-3 or TRBV12-4, the J gene TRBJ1-2, with 9 bases aligning to TRBD1. This CDR3 has 14 amino acids. V lost 0 bases to trimming and J lost 4 bases; unmatched junction nucleotides: 0. CDR3 amino acids: CASSLAGQGYGYTF. The CDR3 region has the DNA TGTGCCAGCAGTTTAGCGGGACAGGGCTATGGCTACACCTTC.

This clonotype occurred many times. The chain recombines TRBV12-3 or TRBV12-4 with TRBJ1-1, with a tentative D call TRBD1 (5 bases). The CDR3 is made up of 15 amino acids. V lost 4 bases to trimming and J lost 0 bases, with 12 bases between them. The CDR3 DNA sequence: TGTGCCAGCAGTTCCGGGACGGAGATGAACACTGAAGCTTTCTTT. It yields the protein CASSSGTEMNTEAFF.

This clonotype was recorded many times. The rearrangement joins TRBV28 to TRBJ2-7, with D unresolved. Germline V gene sequence: CDR1 MDHEN, CDR2 SYDVKM. With 6 bases removed from V and 4 bases from J, the gap between germline ends came to 13 bases. The CDR3 covers 13 residues. CDR3 protein: CASSPYVGYEQYF. In nucleotides, the CDR3 is TGTGCCAGCAGCCCCTATGTTGGATACGAGCAGTACTTC.

This clonotype has just a few counts. This chain connects TRBV11-2 to TRBJ2-7; D unclear. This CDR3 has 17 residues. Between the trimmed V and J ends, which lost 0 bases and 4 bases, there was a span of 19 bases. CDR1 SGHAT and CDR2 FQNNGV come from the germline V gene. The CDR3 DNA reads TGTGCCAGCAGCTTAGATACCGCACATGCGGTTGGTTACGAGCAGTACTTC. Translation gives CASSLDTAHAVGYEQYF.

This clonotype appeared many times. The rearrangement joins TRBV6-5 to TRBJ2-2; maybe TRBD2 (5 bases). Germline V gene data show CDR1 as MNHEY and CDR2 as SVGAGI. V gave up 5 bases and J gave up 1 base, with 8 bases separating them. The CDR3 is made up of 14 amino acids. CDR3 nucleotides: TGTGCCAGCAGTATCGGACTGAACACCGGGGAGCTGTTTTTT. Translation: CASSIGLNTGELFF.

Many counts were recorded for this clonotype. V and J are TRBV11-2 and TRBJ1-1, with 7 nucleotides matching TRBD1. Germline loops: CDR1 SGHAT, CDR2 FQNNGV. The CDR3 sequence is 14 residues long. V shed 1 base, J shed 5 bases, and the junction held 4 bases outside the gene matches. The CDR3, as DNA: TGTGCCAGCAGCTTAGTTCCACAGGGGACTGAAGCTTTCTTT. Its translation is CASSLVPQGTEAFF.

This clonotype was found many times. V gene TRBV12-3 or TRBV12-4 combines with J gene TRBJ1-1; 8 positions match TRBD1. The CDR3 sequence is 15 residues long. J lost 5 bases, V lost 6 bases, and 11 bases had no gene match. The CDR3 protein is CASRPLGQGVTEAFF. The CDR3 nucleotides read TGTGCCAGCAGACCTCTAGGACAGGGCGTTACTGAAGCTTTCTTT.

This clonotype was seen only a few times. The chain couples TRBV4-1 to TRBJ2-1, with unresolved D. The ends were cut back, 1 base at V and 1 base at J, with 14 bases in the middle. The length of the CDR3 is 17 residues. CDR1 is MGHRA and CDR2 is YSYEKL in the germline V gene. The DNA of the CDR3 is TGCGCCAGCAGCCAAGGCAGGACGTTTCTGTCCTACAATGAGCAGTTCTTC. Amino acids: CASSQGRTFLSYNEQFF.

This clonotype was observed many times. In DNA, the CDR3 is TGTGCCACCGACAGGGGCGACGAGCAGTACTTC. It is translated as CATDRGDEQYF. The chain employs TRBV6-2 or TRBV6-3 and TRBJ2-7; 8 bases map to TRBD1. V lost 10 bases, J lost 5 bases, and 4 bases stayed unmatched. Germline CDR1 is MNHEY and CDR2 is SVGEGT. The CDR3 is made up of 11 amino acids.

This clonotype turned up a few times. The V and J genes are TRBV20-1 and TRBJ2-5; 8 nucleotides match TRBD1. Germline trimming cut 6 bases from V and 5 bases from J; bases unmatched to any gene: 5. The CDR3 covers 12 residues. Per germline, CDR1 DFQATT and CDR2 SNEGSKA (reference sequence). In DNA form, the CDR3 reads TGCAGTGCCAGACAGGGGAGGGAGACCCAGTACTTC. It yields the protein CSARQGRETQYF.

This clonotype has at least ten counts. This sequence joins TRBV12-3 or TRBV12-4 and TRBJ1-6, with D unclear. The V and J ends lost 4 bases and 7 bases respectively, with 14 bases between them. CDR3 length: 15 residues. The CDR3 loop is CASSSTTGGNSPLHF. The CDR3 bases are TGTGCCAGCAGTTCTACGACGGGTGGCAATTCACCCCTCCACTTT.

Points on this clonotype: At one of its ends the junction is not consistent with the germline gene, which may arise from a read error. The CDR3 is CASSRTGFGEQDF. In DNA form, the CDR3 reads TGTGCCAGCAGTCGGACAGGGTTTGGCGAGCAGGACTTC. The J gene is TRBJ2-7, the V gene TRBV28, with 8 bases aligning to TRBD1. Germline V gene lookup returns CDR1 MDHEN and CDR2 SYDVKM. This CDR3 is 13 amino acids long.

In regard to this clonotype: This may stem from a read error, because a much larger clone lies one nucleotide away. The rearrangement uses TRBV12-3 or TRBV12-4 and TRBJ2-5, with TRBD2 as a possible D gene (6 bases). The CDR3 runs 14 residues. This chain's CDR3 is CASSHGLYKETKYF. The CDR3 DNA reads TGTGCCAGCAGCCACGGACTATACAAAGAGACCAAGTACTTC.

This clonotype was seen many times. The V and J genes are TRBV29-1 and TRBJ2-7, with D possibly being TRBD1 (6 bases). CDR1 is SQVTM, CDR2 ANQGSEA, per germline. V dropped 4 bases and J dropped 3 bases, with 10 bases sitting between them. This CDR3 has 12 amino acids. Written as DNA, the CDR3 is TGCAGCGTTGGTACAGGGAGCTACGAGCAGTACTTC. Protein: CSVGTGSYEQYF.

This clonotype appeared many times. This chain connects TRBV12-3 or TRBV12-4 to TRBJ1-1, with D unclear. CDR3 length: 12 residues. V lost 8 bases and J 7 bases, leaving 14 bases between the germline ends. CDR3: CASGPPGFEAFF. In nucleotides, the CDR3 is TGTGCCAGCGGCCCTCCGGGGTTTGAAGCTTTCTTT.

This clonotype was observed at least ten times. The genes are TRBV7-2 and TRBJ2-2; D perhaps matches TRBD1 (5 bases). Trimming shortened V by 4 bases and J by 2 bases, and 8 bases separated the two germline ends. This CDR3 region has 14 residues. Germline V gives CDR1 SGHTA, CDR2 FQGNSA. CDR3 sequence reads: CASSWGANTGELFF. CDR3 coding DNA: TGTGCCAGCAGCTGGGGCGCCAACACCGGGGAGCTGTTTTTT.

The J gene is TRBJ1-2, the V gene TRBV7-9; 7 positions match TRBD1. The germline V gene encodes CDR1 SEHNR and CDR2 FQNEAQ (reference sequence). The CDR3 has 13 residues. Trimming at V came to 5 bases and at J to 6 bases, leaving 6 bases not matched to a gene. CDR3: CASSEQGPHGYTF. In nucleotides, the CDR3 is TGTGCCAGCAGCGAACAGGGGCCTCATGGCTACACCTTC.

In its sample, this clonotype was seen many times. V and J are TRBV15 and TRBJ1-2; D remains unclear. Germline CDR1 is LNHNV and CDR2 is YYDKDF (reference sequence). The CDR3 runs 13 residues. Trimming took 0 bases from V and 7 from J, leaving 9 bases between them. In DNA form, the CDR3 reads TGTGCCACCAGCAGAGATTTGGGGTTTGGCTACACCTTC. Its translation is CATSRDLGFGYTF. Together with reference TRBV15 and TRBJ1-2, the CDR3 gives the full variable domain: DAMVIQNPRYQVTQFGKPVTLSCSQTLNHNVMYWYQQKSSQAPKLLFHYYDKDFNNEADTPDNFQSRRPNTSFCFLDIRSPGLGDTAMYLCATSRDLGFGYTFGSGTRLTVV.

For this clonotype: Since the CDR3 does not end with the conserved phenylalanine or tryptophan, this likely comes from a read error. The genes are TRBV6-1 and TRBJ1-2; 8 bases fit TRBD1. From germline, CDR1 is MNHNS and CDR2 SASEGT. Trimming at V came to 2 bases and at J to 7 bases, leaving 12 bases not matched to a gene. The CDR3 is 16 residues long. The CDR3 reads CASSEPGQGLAGGYTY. CDR3 sequence (DNA): TGTGCCAGCAGTGAACCCGGACAGGGTTTAGCTGGTGGCTACACCTAC.

This clonotype was picked up many times. The chain couples TRBV2 to TRBJ1-5, with TRBD1 matching 10 bases. V dropped 6 bases and J dropped 4; count of bases not matched to a gene: 6. This CDR3 is 15 amino acids long. Germline V lookup: CDR1 SNHLY, CDR2 FYNNEI. For the CDR3, the DNA is TGTGCCAGCAGAGGACAGGGGGTAGGGAATCAGCCCCAGCATTTT. Residues: CASRGQGVGNQPQHF.

As regards this clonotype: The junction and the germline gene differ at one end; a read error may be behind it. The CDR3 protein is CASSQDRGTEAVF. CDR3 in DNA: TGCGCCAGCAGCCAAGATCGGGGCACTGAAGCTGTCTTT. This chain links TRBV4-1 with TRBJ1-1; D is perhaps TRBD1 (5 bases). The germline V gene has CDR1 MGHRA and CDR2 YSYEKL. This CDR3 has 13 amino acids.

The CDR3 region is CASSQLLVRSNQPQHF. CDR3 coding DNA: TGCGCCAGCAGCCAACTACTTGTCAGAAGCAATCAGCCCCAGCATTTT. V and J are TRBV4-1 and TRBJ1-5, with D hard to call. Germline V gene data show CDR1 as MGHRA and CDR2 as YSYEKL. V dropped 2 bases and J dropped 1 base, with 12 bases sitting between them. CDR3 size: 16 residues.

V and J are TRBV30 and TRBJ1-1, with 10 bases aligning to TRBD1. CDR3 length: 12 amino acids. The ends lost 5 bases at V and 11 bases at J; junction bases unmatched: 8. CDR1 and CDR2 (germline): GTSNPN, SVGIG (reference sequence). CDR3 protein: CAWADRGPGAFF. CDR3 sequence (DNA): TGTGCCTGGGCTGACAGGGGGCCGGGGGCTTTCTTT. The variable domain in full, completed from reference TRBV30 and TRBJ1-1, reads SQTIHQWPATLVQPVGSPLSLECTVEGTSNPNLYWYRQAAGRGLQLLFYSVGIGQISSEVPQNLSASRPQDRQFILSSKKLLLSDSGFYLCAWADRGPGAFFGQGTRLTVV.

Many counts were recorded for this clonotype. The rearrangement joins TRBV7-2 to TRBJ2-7; a weak D match, TRBD2 (6 bases). Germline V gene sequence: CDR1 SGHTA, CDR2 FQGNSA. Trimming stripped 4 bases from V and 3 bases from J, with 13 bases between. This CDR3 region has 14 residues. CDR3 nucleotides: TGTGCCAGCAGCTACTTCACTAGCAGCTACGAGCAGTACTTC. This translates into CASSYFTSSYEQYF.

This clonotype was recorded many times. The rearrangement joins TRBV4-2 to TRBJ2-7; 8 positions match TRBD2. The V gene end was trimmed by 1 base and the J gene end by 6 bases; junction bases not matched to a gene: 8. CDR1 is LGHNA and CDR2 is YNFKEQ in the germline V gene. The CDR3 consists of 15 residues. In nucleotides, the CDR3 is TGTGCCAGCAGCCAAGCCGACGGGGGGGCCCGCGAGCAGTACTTC. Its translation is CASSQADGGAREQYF.

The chain joins TRBV2 to TRBJ2-4, with 9 nucleotides matching TRBD2. CDR1 is SNHLY and CDR2 is FYNNEI in the germline V gene. V was clipped by 5 bases and J by 8 bases; unmatched bases: 7. This CDR3 has 14 amino acids. The CDR3 DNA is TGTGCCAGCAGTTTTGAGCGGGGGGACGACATTCAGTACTTC. It codes for CASSFERGDDIQYF. The whole variable domain, remainder taken from reference TRBV2 and TRBJ2-4, is EPEVTQTPSHQVTQMGQEVILRCVPISNHLYFYWYRQILGQKVEFLVSFYNNEISEKSEIFDDQFSVERPDGSNFTLKIRSTKLEDSAMYFCASSFERGDDIQYFGAGTRLSVL.

This clonotype has more than one count but fewer than ten. The chain recombines TRBV29-1 with TRBJ1-1; TRBD1 is a possible D gene (5 bases). Deletions cut 5 bases from V and 0 bases from J, with 16 bases between. The germline V gene has CDR1 SQVTM and CDR2 ANQGSEA. CDR3 length: 15 residues. The chain's CDR3 is CSVSAGWGMNTEAFF. The CDR3 DNA reads TGCAGCGTTTCGGCAGGGTGGGGTATGAACACTGAAGCTTTCTTT. The full variable domain, in which reference TRBV29-1 and TRBJ1-1 provide the parts outside the CDR3, is SAVISQKPSRDICQRGTSLTIQCQVDSQVTMMFWYRQQPGQSLTLIATANQGSEATYESGFVIDKFPISRPNLTFSTLTVSNMSPEDSSIYLCSVSAGWGMNTEAFFGQGTRLTVV.